A selection of T cell receptor beta chains follows, all from one sample in a study of blood T cell repertoires in COVID-19. Only in-frame clones appear in the TCRdb table, and some are missing; sequencing was by immunoSEQ multiplex PCR. The table shows 290,000 or so clones, with approximately 86% occurring only once. Sequenced sample: peripheral blood. The origin of the receptors is a man between 65 and 79 years old with acute or convalescent COVID-19. Each CDR3 is given with its conserved first and last residue. Fields, in order: CDR3 protein, CDR3 DNA, J gene, CDR3 length, clone size, V gene, D gene. D genes are given only for firm matches. Expanded clones are given a class, and other clones once, few, many or no size at all.

CDR3 protein: CASSQTGGSPLHF
CDR3 DNA: TGTGCCAGCAGCCAAACAGGGGGGTCACCCCTCCACTTT
J gene: TRBJ1-6
CDR3 length: 13
clone size: -
V gene: TRBV3-1/TRBV3-2
D gene: TRBD1

CDR3 protein: CASSLGTGANTGELFF
CDR3 DNA: TGCGCCAGCAGCCTCGGGACGGGGGCGAACACCGGGGAGCTGTTTTTT
J gene: TRBJ2-2
CDR3 length: 16
clone size: few
V gene: TRBV5-1
D gene: -

CDR3 protein: CATSPDTSNYGYTF
CDR3 DNA: TGTGCCACCAGTCCCGACACCTCTAACTATGGCTACACCTTC
J gene: TRBJ1-2
CDR3 length: 14
clone size: -
V gene: TRBV15
D gene: -

CDR3 protein: CASSRASGTYEQYF
CDR3 DNA: TGTGCCAGCAGCAGGGCTAGCGGTACCTACGAGCAGTACTTC
J gene: TRBJ2-7
CDR3 length: 14
clone size: -
V gene: TRBV21-1
D gene: -

CDR3 protein: CASSRGSVEDTQYF
CDR3 DNA: TGCGCCAGCAGCCGAGGGTCGGTTGAAGATACGCAGTATTTT
J gene: TRBJ2-3
CDR3 length: 14
clone size: -
V gene: TRBV4-3
D gene: -

CDR3 protein: CASSWTGGNIQYF
CDR3 DNA: TGTGCCAGCAGCTGGACAGGGGGAAACATTCAGTACTTC
J gene: TRBJ2-4
CDR3 length: 13
clone size: -
V gene: TRBV7-2
D gene: TRBD1

CDR3 protein: CAWSVLWETQYF
CDR3 DNA: TGTGCCTGGAGTGTACTTTGGGAGACCCAGTACTTC
J gene: TRBJ2-5
CDR3 length: 12
clone size: -
V gene: TRBV30
D gene: -

CDR3 protein: CSVKQGTGANVLTF
CDR3 DNA: TGCAGCGTTAAACAGGGGACTGGGGCCAACGTCCTGACTTTC
J gene: TRBJ2-6
CDR3 length: 14
clone size: -
V gene: TRBV29-1
D gene: TRBD1

CDR3 protein: CASSYRDRATDTQYF
CDR3 DNA: TGTGCCAGCAGCTACCGGGACAGAGCCACAGATACGCAGTATTTT
J gene: TRBJ2-3
CDR3 length: 15
clone size: -
V gene: TRBV13
D gene: TRBD1

CDR3 protein: CASSIVQSTGELFF
CDR3 DNA: TGTGCCAGTAGTATAGTACAGAGCACCGGGGAGCTGTTTTTT
J gene: TRBJ2-2
CDR3 length: 14
clone size: -
V gene: TRBV19
D gene: -

CDR3 protein: CATSRDLGFGGTQYF
CDR3 DNA: TGTGCCACCAGCAGAGATTTGGGGTTCGGGGGTACGCAGTATTTT
J gene: TRBJ2-3
CDR3 length: 15
clone size: -
V gene: TRBV15
D gene: -

CDR3 protein: CASSSGQGSTDTQYF
CDR3 DNA: TGTGCCAGCAGCTCGGGACAGGGATCCACAGATACGCAGTATTTT
J gene: TRBJ2-3
CDR3 length: 15
clone size: -
V gene: TRBV5-5
D gene: TRBD1

CDR3 protein: CASSKSGGGETQYF
CDR3 DNA: TGTGCCAGCAGCAAAAGCGGGGGCGGAGAGACCCAGTACTTC
J gene: TRBJ2-5
CDR3 length: 14
clone size: -
V gene: TRBV28
D gene: TRBD2

CDR3 protein: CAITWSRGPYGYTF
CDR3 DNA: TGTGCCATCACTTGGTCTAGGGGCCCCTATGGCTACACCTTC
J gene: TRBJ1-2
CDR3 length: 14
clone size: -
V gene: TRBV10-3
D gene: -

CDR3 protein: CASSYSGGSRNYGYTF
CDR3 DNA: TGTGCCAGCAGTTACTCGGGGGGTTCGAGGAACTATGGCTACACCTTC
J gene: TRBJ1-2
CDR3 length: 16
clone size: once
V gene: TRBV6-5
D gene: -

CDR3 protein: CASGGGRPYTF
CDR3 DNA: TGTGCCAGCGGAGGTGGCAGGCCCTACACCTTC
J gene: TRBJ1-2
CDR3 length: 11
clone size: -
V gene: TRBV9
D gene: -

CDR3 protein: CASSYSMRQDILGNQPQHF
CDR3 DNA: TGTGCCAGCAGTTACTCTATGAGACAGGACATCCTCGGCAATCAGCCCCAGCATTTT
J gene: TRBJ1-5
CDR3 length: 19
clone size: -
V gene: TRBV6-2/TRBV6-3
D gene: -

CDR3 protein: CASSLRASTDTQYF
CDR3 DNA: TGCGCCAGCAGCTTGAGAGCTAGCACAGATACGCAGTATTTT
J gene: TRBJ2-3
CDR3 length: 14
clone size: -
V gene: TRBV5-1
D gene: -

CDR3 protein: CASSHRRDTQYF
CDR3 DNA: TGTGCCAGCAGCCACCGTCGGGATACGCAGTATTTT
J gene: TRBJ2-3
CDR3 length: 12
clone size: -
V gene: TRBV7-8
D gene: -

CDR3 protein: CASRGLAAYNEQFF
CDR3 DNA: TGTGCCAGCAGGGGGCTAGCGGCCTACAATGAGCAGTTCTTC
J gene: TRBJ2-1
CDR3 length: 14
clone size: many
V gene: TRBV7-9
D gene: TRBD2

CDR3 protein: CASSSRLADTDTQYF
CDR3 DNA: TGTGCCAGCAGCTCCCGACTAGCGGACACAGATACGCAGTATTTT
J gene: TRBJ2-3
CDR3 length: 15
clone size: -
V gene: TRBV7-3
D gene: TRBD2

CDR3 protein: CASSFRDRGYGEQYF
CDR3 DNA: TGTGCCAGCAGCTTCCGGGACAGGGGGTACGGCGAGCAGTACTTC
J gene: TRBJ2-7
CDR3 length: 15
clone size: -
V gene: TRBV5-5
D gene: TRBD1

CDR3 protein: CATSPSGADYNEQFF
CDR3 DNA: TGTGCCACCAGCCCCAGTGGAGCGGACTACAATGAGCAGTTCTTC
J gene: TRBJ2-1
CDR3 length: 15
clone size: -
V gene: TRBV15
D gene: -